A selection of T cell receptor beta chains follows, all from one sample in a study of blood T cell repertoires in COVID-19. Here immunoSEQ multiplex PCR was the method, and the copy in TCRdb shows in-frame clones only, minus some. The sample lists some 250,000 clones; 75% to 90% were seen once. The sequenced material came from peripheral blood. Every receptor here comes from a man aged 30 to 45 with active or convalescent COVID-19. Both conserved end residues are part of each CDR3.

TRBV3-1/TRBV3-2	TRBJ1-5	CASSQTRPRGQGPQHF
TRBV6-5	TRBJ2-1	CASSHLAGGHEQFF
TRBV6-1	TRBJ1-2	CASSEGGRGSYGYTF
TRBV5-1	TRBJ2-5	CASSTGSTSAGLETQYF
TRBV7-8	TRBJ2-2	CASGYRLTGELFF
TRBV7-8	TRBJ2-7	CASSLALNPRSYEQYF
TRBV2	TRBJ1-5	CASSGTVSNQPQHF
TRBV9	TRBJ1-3	CASSAAPEGNRNTIYF
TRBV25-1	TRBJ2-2	CASSVHSTGNTGELFF
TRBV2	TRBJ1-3	CASSRRQGSSGNTIYF
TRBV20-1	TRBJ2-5	CSASSVGHETQYF
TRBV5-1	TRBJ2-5	CASSWRAKRPSPRETQYF
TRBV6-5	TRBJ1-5	CASHAGDSDNQPQHF
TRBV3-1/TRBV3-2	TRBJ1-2	CASSSRGLYGYTF
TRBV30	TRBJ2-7	CAWSVGGASEQYF
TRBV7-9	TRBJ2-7	CASSLARTYEQYF
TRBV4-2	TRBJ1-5	CASSQGSGEGNQPQHF
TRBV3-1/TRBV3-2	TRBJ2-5	CASSHPLAGTPEETQYF
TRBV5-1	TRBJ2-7	CASSLGHRDEQYF
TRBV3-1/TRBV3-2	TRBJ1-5	CASSQGQGFNQPQHF
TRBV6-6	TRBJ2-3	CASSSEARPQYF
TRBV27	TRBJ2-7	CASSSPDSTGFYYEQYF
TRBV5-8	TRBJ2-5	CASSLDGEETQYF
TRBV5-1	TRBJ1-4	CASSLNSGHRTNEKLFF
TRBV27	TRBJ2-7	CASSKTSPGQGTKAYEQYF
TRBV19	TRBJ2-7	CASSDRVIGRSEQYF
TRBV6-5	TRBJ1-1	CASSYRDTNTEAFF
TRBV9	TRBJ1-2	CASSPPTGMGGYTF
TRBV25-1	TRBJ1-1	CASSDYRGRTEAFF
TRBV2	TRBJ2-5	CASGAQGGSETQYF
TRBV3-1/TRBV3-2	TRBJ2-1	CASSQVQRLDYNEQFF
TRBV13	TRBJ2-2	CASSSTRWIDSPAGAGELFF
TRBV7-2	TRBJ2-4	CASSLGAGPNIQYF
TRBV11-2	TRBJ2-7	CASSLTSGGISSYEQYF
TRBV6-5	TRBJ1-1	CASSYGHTNTEAFF
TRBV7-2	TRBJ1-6	CASSPRNIRNYNSPLHF
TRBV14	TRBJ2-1	CASSQEAWTGPYNEQFF
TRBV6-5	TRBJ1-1	CASSPDRGVATEAFF
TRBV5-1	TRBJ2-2	CASSFLAGIFGGELFF
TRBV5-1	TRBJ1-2	CASSGTGFYGYTF
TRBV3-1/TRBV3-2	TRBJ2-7	CASSQDYGTGDYEQYF
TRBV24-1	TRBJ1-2	CATDIYRFGRRGTDGYTF
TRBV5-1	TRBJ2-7	CASSPGTGTYEQYF